Included here is one TCR beta chain sequence, with context. This receptor's antigen is unknown. Nothing much larger sits one base from this clone, and base qualities are not available. Taken with the paper, the label for time point translates to: baseline before first vaccination. Samples from vaccinated people were obtained from the UK trials COV001 and COV002, which included a single-blind randomized controlled phase 2/3 trial of AZD1222 (ChAdOx1 nCoV-19) in healthy adults. For TCRbeta chain sequencing, PBMC samples from trial participants were taken at day 0 and at day 28 after the second dose. The sample belongs to a study of T cell responses to AZD1222 COVID-19 vaccine (dated by TCRdb to the early 2020s). About the full investigation: Because spike-specific TCR depth and breadth did not differ between the two schedules, AZD1222 recipients who got a second dose at roughly 4 weeks were pooled with those who got a second dose at roughly 12 weeks. A total of over 230 trial participants underwent TCR sequencing, of whom 200 to 220 received two doses of AZD1222 and roughly 25 received two doses of the MenACWY control vaccine. Trial participants were enrolled into age subgroups of 18-55, 56-69 and 70-plus years, which contained about 150, 28 and 57 TCR-sequenced participants, respectively. The investigation overall reported the following: In the small 56-69-year group, the increase in depth fell short of significance, most likely because of low power. Spike-specific TCR breadth and depth rose significantly after two AZD1222 doses compared with day 0 and with MenACWY recipients. Vaccine-associated CD4 TCRs spanned the whole spike protein, with dominant responses in regions 160-218 and 743-854. Because no samples from the day 14 peak response were available, repertoires could be characterized only after the peak T cell response. Most participants were white British and females outnumbered males, and the authors suggested that clonal diversity may have been underestimated. Reportedly, almost half of the unique spike-specific TCRs recognized epitopes lying outside the regions that are mutated in the B.1.351 and B.1.1.7 variants. Only 5 to 7 AZD1222 recipients were SARS-CoV-2 seropositive at baseline, limiting conclusions about previously exposed vaccinees.

The CDR3 regions of human TCRbeta chains were analyzed by immunosequencing. Per the original workflow: Repertoire TCRs were checked for matches against a reference library of SARS-CoV-2-specific TCRs that had been generated using the MIRA antigen-specificity platform. Breadth was defined as the fraction of unique TCRs that were SARS-CoV-2-associated, and depth was defined as the fraction of total T cells that were SARS-CoV-2-associated. Using the MIRA data, each spike-specific TCR was assigned both to the spike region to which the TCR was reactive and to a CD4 or CD8 class. Log10-transformed breadth and depth values were compared by one-way ANOVA with Sidak's multiple comparisons tests. In its TCRdb copy, this immuneACCESS table keeps in-frame sequences only and misses some clones. Where compared with another copy, unresolved V genes explain less than half of these, and the others have no known cause. The V and J calls and the clone size are those of that table, but D and trimming were determined from the DNA. This sample comprises 110,000 or so clones, roughly nine tenths of them detected only once. Under 5.5% of the sample lies in the top ten.

The CDR3 covers 13 residues, taking in both the cysteine and the phenylalanine. Only the CDR3 DNA is retained, 39 bases long and in frame from the first base. The germline V gene gives CDR1 as MNHEY and CDR2 as SVGAGI. Trimming accounts for 6 bases at V and 5 bases at J, while the number of junction bases matched to no gene is 6. The clonotype originates from an adult in good health. The chain links TRBV6-5 with TRBJ1-1; TRBD1 matches 7 bases in the middle. Sequencing used peripheral blood, obtained on day 0 of AZD1222 vaccination. The bases read TGTGCCAGCAGCTTCCAGGGGGGGACTGAAGCTTTCTTT. The resulting protein is CASSFQGGTEAFF.